This TCR beta chain was retrieved from a study of shared clonotypes between healthy human individuals. Study overall: The study enrolled a couple of women and a few men aged 18 to 49.

CD45RO-negative, CCR7-positively selected cells formed the naive CD8 fraction, excluding terminally differentiated effector memory CD45RA+ cells. Data came from immunoSEQ multiplex PCR; TCRdb stores just in-frame clones and leaves some out. The table has hundreds of thousands of clones, nearly 97% seen once; the top ten hold 0.11%. Concerning this clone: This sample also contains other DNA sequences that code for the same CDR3.

The TCR sequence derives from a woman in her thirties in good health. The sequenced sample consisted of naive CD8+ T cells sorted from blood.

CDR3 residues: CASSFGTGGYGYTF. CDR3 coding DNA: TGTGCCAGCAGTTTTGGGACAGGGGGGTATGGCTACACCTTC. V is TRBV28 and J is TRBJ1-2; 11 nucleotides match TRBD1. Germline CDR1 is MDHEN and CDR2 is SYDVKM. V lost 3 bases and J lost 5; bases outside the gene matches: 2. The CDR3 contains 14 residues.